The 14 T cell receptor beta chains given below trace back to one sample, sequenced in a study of long-term antiretroviral therapy in people with HIV. A v3.0 immunoSEQ assay was performed at survey level. TCRdb's copy holds only in-frame clones and misses some; the assay was immunoSEQ multiplex PCR. The table lists 24,000 or so clones, less than 80% of them singletons. Here the sequenced sample was unsorted PBMCs, taken 1.2 years after starting antiretroviral therapy. These receptors were collected from a woman between 35 and 50 years old with HIV.

The V and J genes are TRBV18 and TRBJ2-1; D may be TRBD1 or TRBD2 (6 bases each). This CDR3 comprises 14 residues. Germline V gene data show CDR1 as KGHSH and CDR2 as LQKENI. V was trimmed by 2 bases and J by 10 bases, leaving 15 bases between them. CDR3 amino acids: CASSPSSGGVEQFF. CDR3 bases: TGTGCCAGCTCACCAAGCTCCGGGGGCGTCGAGCAGTTCTTC.

The rearrangement uses TRBV11-2 and TRBJ1-1, with 8 bases lining up with TRBD1. Germline CDR1 is SGHAT and CDR2 is FQNNGV. This CDR3 is 15 amino acids long. The V segment lost 5 bases and the J segment 3 bases; nucleotides outside the gene matches: 8. The CDR3 spells CASSHPAGGHTEAFF. The CDR3 DNA reads as TGTGCCAGCAGCCATCCGGCAGGGGGCCACACTGAAGCTTTCTTT.

The V and J genes are TRBV15 and TRBJ1-1; unclear D gene. The CDR3 has 13 residues. Trimming shortened V by 5 bases and J by 0 bases, and 7 bases separated the two germline ends. Looked up from germline, CDR1 is LNHNV and CDR2 is YYDKDF (reference sequence). The CDR3 is CATSPQVNTEAFF. CDR3 in DNA: TGTGCCACCAGCCCCCAGGTGAACACTGAAGCTTTCTTT.

The chain employs TRBV27 and TRBJ1-5, with D possibly matching TRBD1 (5 bases). V was clipped by 3 bases and J by 1 base, with 7 bases between them. CDR1 is MNHEY and CDR2 is SMNVEV in the germline V gene (reference sequence). The CDR3 runs 14 residues. The CDR3 spells CASSFSGSNQPQHF. CDR3 DNA: TGTGCCAGCAGTTTTTCAGGGAGCAATCAGCCCCAGCATTTT.

The chain employs TRBV7-2 and TRBJ2-7; the match to TRBD2 covers 9 bases. This CDR3 has 13 amino acids. Germline assignment: CDR1 SGHTA and CDR2 FQGNSA. J was trimmed by 4 bases and V by 8 bases; bases with no gene match: 6. CDR3 loop: CASGLASGYEQYF. DNA for the CDR3: TGTGCCAGCGGACTAGCGTCTGGGTACGAGCAGTACTTC.

The J gene is TRBJ1-3, the V gene TRBV11-2; no clear D gene. CDR3 size: 18 residues. CDR1 and CDR2 (germline): SGHAT, FQNNGV. Trimming pared 1 base from V and 2 bases from J, leaving 18 bases between. The CDR3 DNA follows: TGTGCCAGCAGCTTAGCACCATACACGGTTGGACCTGGAAACACCATATATTTT. Translating gives CASSLAPYTVGPGNTIYF.

The V gene is TRBV5-1, the J gene TRBJ2-7; D is unresolved. The CDR3 runs 15 residues. CDR1 is SGHRS, CDR2 YFSETQ, per germline. V lost 0 bases and J lost 0, with 10 bases in between. The CDR3 DNA follows: TGCGCCAGCAGCTTGGCCTACGACACCTCCTACGAGCAGTACTTC. Its translation: CASSLAYDTSYEQYF.

For the CDR3, the DNA is TGCAGCGTCGGCAGCTACTCCTACGAGCAGTACTTC. Amino acids: CSVGSYSYEQYF. This rearrangement joins TRBV29-1 to TRBJ2-7; D gene uncertain. This CDR3 has 12 amino acids. The V and J ends lost 6 bases and 0 bases respectively, with 9 bases between them. Germline V CDR1 and CDR2: SQVTM, ANQGSEA.

CDR3 sequence (DNA): TGTGCCAGCAGCGTAGGGGACCGTTCCGGGGGCGAGACCCAGTACTTC. Translation gives CASSVGDRSGGETQYF. The rearrangement joins TRBV9 to TRBJ2-5, with D perhaps assigned TRBD1 or TRBD2 (6 bases each). The V end was cut by 0 bases, the J end by 5 bases, with 17 bases between. The CDR3 is made up of 16 amino acids. Germline-derived CDR1 and CDR2 are SGDLS and YYNGEE.

This clone showed up just a few times. The chain employs TRBV9 and TRBJ1-6; D is perhaps TRBD1 (6 bases). Germline lookup yields CDR1 SGDLS and CDR2 YYNGEE. The CDR3 contains 16 residues. The V end was cut by 5 bases, the J end by 2 bases, with 14 bases between. This CDR3 is CASSDQTGAYNSPLHF. CDR3 DNA: TGTGCCAGCAGTGATCAGACAGGAGCCTATAATTCACCCCTCCACTTT.

The V call is TRBV30, the J call TRBJ2-1; 8 positions agree with TRBD2. V was clipped by 0 bases and J by 10 bases; unmatched bases: 5. The CDR3 contains 13 residues. In germline, CDR1 is GTSNPN, CDR2 SVGIG (reference sequence). DNA of the CDR3: TGTGCCTGGAGTGTCAATAGCGGGAACGAGCAGTTCTTC. Translation: CAWSVNSGNEQFF.

The chain has TRBV13 and TRBJ2-7; 13 nucleotides match TRBD2. The CDR3 has 14 residues. The germline V gene encodes CDR1 PRHDT and CDR2 FYEKMQ (reference sequence). V lost 2 bases, J lost 9 bases, and 4 bases stayed unmatched. CDR3 DNA sequence: TGTGCCAGCAGCTTACGACTAGCGGGAGGTTGGCAGTACTTC. This gives the protein CASSLRLAGGWQYF.

This clone was detected once. This chain joins TRBV19 and TRBJ1-1; D is unresolved. Germline assignment: CDR1 LNHDA and CDR2 SQIVND (reference sequence). The germline V and J ends were trimmed by 6 bases and 0 bases, with 11 bases remaining between them. There are 14 residues in the CDR3. Here the CDR3 reads CASSRIQVNTEAFF. The DNA of the CDR3 is TGTGCCAGTAGCAGGATTCAGGTGAACACTGAAGCTTTCTTT.

This clone was observed once. The chain combines TRBV6-6 with TRBJ1-5, with D tentatively TRBD1 (5 bases). Germline CDR1 reads MNHNY; CDR2 reads SVGAGI (reference sequence). V was clipped by 2 bases and J by 2 bases, with 13 bases between them. This CDR3 region has 16 residues. The CDR3 nucleotides read TGTGCCAGCAGTTACGGACAACTTGGGGGCAATCAGCCCCAGCATTTT. The encoded protein is CASSYGQLGGNQPQHF.